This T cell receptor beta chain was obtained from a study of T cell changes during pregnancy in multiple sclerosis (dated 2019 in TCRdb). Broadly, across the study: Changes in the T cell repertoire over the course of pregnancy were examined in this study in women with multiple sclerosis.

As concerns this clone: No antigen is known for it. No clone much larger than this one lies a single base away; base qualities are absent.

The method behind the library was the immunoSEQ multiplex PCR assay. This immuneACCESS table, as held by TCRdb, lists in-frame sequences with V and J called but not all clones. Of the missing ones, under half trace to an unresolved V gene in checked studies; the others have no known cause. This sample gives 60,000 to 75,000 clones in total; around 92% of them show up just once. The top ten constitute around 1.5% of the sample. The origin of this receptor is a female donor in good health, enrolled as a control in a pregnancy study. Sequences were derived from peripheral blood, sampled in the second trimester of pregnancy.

The sequenced DNA is TGTGCCTGGAACAGGGGGGATCCCACAGATACGCAGTATTTT. Its translation is CAWNRGDPTDTQYF. Recombination linked TRBV30 to TRBJ2-3, with TRBD1 matching 8 junction bases. From its cysteine to its phenylalanine, the CDR3 spans 14 amino acids. Only CDR3 DNA remains: 42 bases, in frame from the first base. Via the germline V gene (reference sequence), CDR1 is GTSNPN and CDR2 SVGIG. Compared with germline, V lacks 4 bases and J lacks 2 bases; bases without a gene match: 5.